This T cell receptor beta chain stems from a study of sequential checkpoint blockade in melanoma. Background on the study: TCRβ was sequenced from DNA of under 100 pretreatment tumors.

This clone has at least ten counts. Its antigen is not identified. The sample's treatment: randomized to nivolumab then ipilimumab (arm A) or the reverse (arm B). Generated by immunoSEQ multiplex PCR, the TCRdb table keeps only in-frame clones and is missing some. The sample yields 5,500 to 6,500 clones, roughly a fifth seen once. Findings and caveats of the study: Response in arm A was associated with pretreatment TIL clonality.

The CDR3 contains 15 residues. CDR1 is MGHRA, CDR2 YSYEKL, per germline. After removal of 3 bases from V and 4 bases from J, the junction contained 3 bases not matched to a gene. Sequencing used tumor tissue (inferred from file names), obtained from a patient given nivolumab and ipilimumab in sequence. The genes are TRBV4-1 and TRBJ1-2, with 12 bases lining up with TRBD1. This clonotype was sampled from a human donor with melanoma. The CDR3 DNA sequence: TGCGCCAGCAGCCAGGGACAGGGGGCTTTCTATGGCTACACCTTC. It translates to CASSQGQGAFYGYTF.